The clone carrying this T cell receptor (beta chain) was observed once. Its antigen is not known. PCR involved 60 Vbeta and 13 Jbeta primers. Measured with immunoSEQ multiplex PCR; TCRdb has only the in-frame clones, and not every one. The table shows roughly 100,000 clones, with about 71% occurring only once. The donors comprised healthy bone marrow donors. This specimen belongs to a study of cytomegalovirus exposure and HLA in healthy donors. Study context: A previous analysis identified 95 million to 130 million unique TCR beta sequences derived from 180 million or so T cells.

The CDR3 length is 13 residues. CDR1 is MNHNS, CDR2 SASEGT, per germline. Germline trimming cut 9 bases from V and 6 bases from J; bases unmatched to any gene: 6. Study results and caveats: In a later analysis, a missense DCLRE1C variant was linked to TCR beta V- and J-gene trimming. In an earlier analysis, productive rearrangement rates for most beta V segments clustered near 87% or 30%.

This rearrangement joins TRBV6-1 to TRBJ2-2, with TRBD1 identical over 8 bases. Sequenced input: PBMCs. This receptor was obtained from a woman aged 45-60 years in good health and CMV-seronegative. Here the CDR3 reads CASILQGAGELFF. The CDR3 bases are TGTGCCAGTATTCTACAGGGGGCCGGGGAGCTGTTTTTT.